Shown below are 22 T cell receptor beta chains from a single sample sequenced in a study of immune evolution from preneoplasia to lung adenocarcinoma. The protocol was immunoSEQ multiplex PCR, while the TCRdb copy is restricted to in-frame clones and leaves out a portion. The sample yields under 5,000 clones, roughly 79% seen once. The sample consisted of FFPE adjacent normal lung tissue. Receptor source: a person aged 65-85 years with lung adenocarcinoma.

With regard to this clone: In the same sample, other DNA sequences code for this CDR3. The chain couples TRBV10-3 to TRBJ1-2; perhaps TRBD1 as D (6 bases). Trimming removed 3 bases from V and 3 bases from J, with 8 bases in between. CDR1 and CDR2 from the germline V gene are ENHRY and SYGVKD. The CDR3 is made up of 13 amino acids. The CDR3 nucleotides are TGTGCCATCAGTGACGAGGGGGACTATGGCTACACCTTC. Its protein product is CAISDEGDYGYTF.

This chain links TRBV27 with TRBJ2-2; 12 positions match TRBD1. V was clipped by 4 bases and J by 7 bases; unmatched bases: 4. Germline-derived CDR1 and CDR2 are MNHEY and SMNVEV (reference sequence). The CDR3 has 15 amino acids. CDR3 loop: CASSSGTGGVGELFF. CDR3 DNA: TGTGCCAGCAGTTCCGGGACAGGGGGCGTCGGGGAGCTGTTTTTT.

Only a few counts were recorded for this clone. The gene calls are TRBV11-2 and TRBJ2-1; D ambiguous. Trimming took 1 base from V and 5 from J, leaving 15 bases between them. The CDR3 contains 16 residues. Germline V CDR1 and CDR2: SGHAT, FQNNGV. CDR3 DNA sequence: TGTGCCAGCAGCTTAGTAAGGGTTCTGCCAAACAATGAGCAGTTCTTC. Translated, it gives CASSLVRVLPNNEQFF.

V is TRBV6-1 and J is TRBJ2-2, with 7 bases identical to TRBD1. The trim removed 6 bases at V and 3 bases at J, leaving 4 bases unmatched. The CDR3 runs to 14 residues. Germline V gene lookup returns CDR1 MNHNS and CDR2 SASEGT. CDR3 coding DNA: TGTGCCAGCAGGACGGGACAGTACACCGGGGAGCTGTTTTTT. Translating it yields CASRTGQYTGELFF.

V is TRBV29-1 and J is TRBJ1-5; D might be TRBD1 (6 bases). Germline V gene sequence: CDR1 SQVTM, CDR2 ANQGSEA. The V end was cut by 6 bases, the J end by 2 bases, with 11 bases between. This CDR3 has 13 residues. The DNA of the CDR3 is TGCAGCGTAGCCGGGACACGCAATCAGCCCCAGCATTTT. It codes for CSVAGTRNQPQHF. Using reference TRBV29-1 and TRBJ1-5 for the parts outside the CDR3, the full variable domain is SAVISQKPSRDICQRGTSLTIQCQVDSQVTMMFWYRQQPGQSLTLIATANQGSEATYESGFVIDKFPISRPNLTFSTLTVSNMSPEDSSIYLCSVAGTRNQPQHFGDGTRLSIL.

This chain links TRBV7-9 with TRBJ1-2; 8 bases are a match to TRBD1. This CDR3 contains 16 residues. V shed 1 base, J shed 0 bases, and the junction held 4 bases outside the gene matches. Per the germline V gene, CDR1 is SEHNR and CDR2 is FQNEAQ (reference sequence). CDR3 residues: CASSLGQGLTNYGYTF. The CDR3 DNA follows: TGTGCCAGCAGCTTAGGACAGGGGCTTACTAACTATGGCTACACCTTC.

This chain's CDR3 is CASSKWSVSTDTQYF. The CDR3 nucleotides read TGTGCCAGCAGCAAGTGGTCTGTGAGCACAGATACGCAGTATTTT. This chain connects TRBV7-6 to TRBJ2-3, with D unclear. The V end was cut by 5 bases, the J end by 0 bases, with 12 bases between. This CDR3 is 15 amino acids long. Germline CDR1 and CDR2: SGHVS and FNYEAQ.

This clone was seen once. The CDR3 is CASSDRGISYNEQFF. CDR3 DNA: TGTGCCAGCAGTGATCGGGGTATCTCCTACAATGAGCAGTTCTTC. The genes are TRBV2 and TRBJ2-1; tentatively, D is TRBD2 (5 bases). The germline V and J ends were trimmed by 3 bases and 0 bases, with 9 bases remaining between them. The germline V gene encodes CDR1 SNHLY and CDR2 FYNNEI. This CDR3 contains 15 residues. The whole variable domain, filled in from reference TRBV2 and TRBJ2-1, reads EPEVTQTPSHQVTQMGQEVILRCVPISNHLYFYWYRQILGQKVEFLVSFYNNEISEKSEIFDDQFSVERPDGSNFTLKIRSTKLEDSAMYFCASSDRGISYNEQFFGPGTRLTVL.

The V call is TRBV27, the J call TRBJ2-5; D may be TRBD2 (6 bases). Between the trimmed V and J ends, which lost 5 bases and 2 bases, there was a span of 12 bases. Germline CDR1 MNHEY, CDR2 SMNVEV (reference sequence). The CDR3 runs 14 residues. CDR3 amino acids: CASSPIAEQETQYF. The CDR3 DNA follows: TGTGCCAGCAGTCCGATAGCGGAACAAGAGACCCAGTACTTC.

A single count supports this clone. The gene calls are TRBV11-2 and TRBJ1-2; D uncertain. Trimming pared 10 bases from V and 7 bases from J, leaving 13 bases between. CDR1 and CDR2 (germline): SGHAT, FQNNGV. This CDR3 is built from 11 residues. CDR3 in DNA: TGTGCCACCTCCAAAGTCGGTGGCTACACCTTC. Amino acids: CATSKVGGYTF.

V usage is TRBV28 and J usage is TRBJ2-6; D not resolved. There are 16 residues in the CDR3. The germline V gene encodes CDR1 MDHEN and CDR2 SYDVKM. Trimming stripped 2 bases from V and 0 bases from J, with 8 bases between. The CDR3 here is CASSLTTVSGANVLTF. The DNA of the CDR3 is TGTGCCAGCAGTTTAACCACGGTCTCTGGGGCCAACGTCCTGACTTTC.

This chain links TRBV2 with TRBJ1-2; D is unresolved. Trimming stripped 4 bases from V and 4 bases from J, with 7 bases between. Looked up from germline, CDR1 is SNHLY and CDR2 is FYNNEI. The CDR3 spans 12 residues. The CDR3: CASSAVSYGYTF. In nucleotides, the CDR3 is TGTGCCAGCAGTGCAGTCTCCTATGGCTACACCTTC.

The CDR3 coding sequence is TGTGCCAGCAGCCTAATAGCGGGGGGATTGAATGAGCAGTTCTTC. Its protein is CASSLIAGGLNEQFF. The chain carries TRBV9 and TRBJ2-1, with TRBD2 matching over 10 bases. Germline CDR1 is SGDLS and CDR2 is YYNGEE. J lost 7 bases, V lost 4 bases, and 8 bases had no gene match. The CDR3 has 15 residues.

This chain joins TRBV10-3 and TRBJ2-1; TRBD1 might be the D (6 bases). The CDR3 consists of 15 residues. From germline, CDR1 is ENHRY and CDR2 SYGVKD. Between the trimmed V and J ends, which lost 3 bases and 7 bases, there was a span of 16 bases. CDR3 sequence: CAISEPQGRSNEQFF. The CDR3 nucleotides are TGTGCCATCAGTGAACCACAGGGTAGATCGAATGAGCAGTTCTTC.

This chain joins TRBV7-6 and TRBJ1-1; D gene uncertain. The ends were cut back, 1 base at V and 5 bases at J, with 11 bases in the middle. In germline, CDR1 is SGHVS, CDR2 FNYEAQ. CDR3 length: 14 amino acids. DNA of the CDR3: TGTGCCAGCAGCTTAGGGCGGGATAGAACTGAAGCTTTCTTT. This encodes CASSLGRDRTEAFF.

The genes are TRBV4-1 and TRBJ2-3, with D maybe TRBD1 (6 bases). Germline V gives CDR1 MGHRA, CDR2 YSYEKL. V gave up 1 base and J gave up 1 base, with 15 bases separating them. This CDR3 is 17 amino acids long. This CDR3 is CASSQGSGQTGTDTQYF. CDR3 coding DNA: TGCGCCAGCAGCCAAGGCAGTGGACAGACAGGCACAGATACGCAGTATTTT.

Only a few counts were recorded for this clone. CDR3 sequence (DNA): TGTGCCAGCAGTTACGATTCGCGGCAGGGGAACCACGAGCAGTACTTC. Protein product: CASSYDSRQGNHEQYF. This chain links TRBV6-5 with TRBJ2-7; a weak D match, TRBD1 (6 bases). Germline CDR1 reads MNHEY; CDR2 reads SVGAGI. The CDR3 covers 16 residues. Trimming left V 2 bases short and J 5 bases short, with 19 bases between.

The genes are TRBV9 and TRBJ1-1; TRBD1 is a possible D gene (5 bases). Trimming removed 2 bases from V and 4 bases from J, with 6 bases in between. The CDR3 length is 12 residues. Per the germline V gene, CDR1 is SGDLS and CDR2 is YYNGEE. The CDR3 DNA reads TGTGCCAGCAGCGTGGGGGGCACTGAAGCTTTCTTT. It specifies CASSVGGTEAFF.

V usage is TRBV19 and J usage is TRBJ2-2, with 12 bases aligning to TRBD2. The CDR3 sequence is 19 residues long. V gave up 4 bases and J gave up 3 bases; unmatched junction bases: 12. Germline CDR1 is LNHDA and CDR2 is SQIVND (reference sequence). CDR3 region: CASSRVSSGRAMDTGELFF. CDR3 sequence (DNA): TGTGCCAGTAGTAGGGTTTCTAGCGGGAGGGCCATGGACACCGGGGAGCTGTTTTTT.

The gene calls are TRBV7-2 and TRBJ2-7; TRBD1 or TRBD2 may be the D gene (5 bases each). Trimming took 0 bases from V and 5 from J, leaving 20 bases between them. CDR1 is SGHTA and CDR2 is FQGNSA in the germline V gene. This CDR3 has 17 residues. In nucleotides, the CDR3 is TGTGCCAGCAGCTTAGCTCATGGGACGTCTGTTAGGGACGAGCAGTACTTC. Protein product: CASSLAHGTSVRDEQYF.

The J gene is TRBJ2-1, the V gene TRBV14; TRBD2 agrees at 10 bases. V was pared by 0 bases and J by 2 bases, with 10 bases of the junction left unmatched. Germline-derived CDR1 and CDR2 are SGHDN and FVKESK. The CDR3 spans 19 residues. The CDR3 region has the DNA TGTGCCAGCAGCCAAGATTGGATAGCGGGAGGCCTTACCTACAATGAGCAGTTCTTC. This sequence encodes CASSQDWIAGGLTYNEQFF.

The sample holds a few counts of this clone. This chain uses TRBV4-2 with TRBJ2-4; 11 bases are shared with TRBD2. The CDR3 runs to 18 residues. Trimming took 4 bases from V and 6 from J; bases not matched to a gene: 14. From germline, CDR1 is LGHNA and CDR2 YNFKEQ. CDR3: CASSLGTSGTSRINIQYF. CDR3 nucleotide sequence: TGTGCCAGCAGCCTGGGGACTAGCGGAACCAGCCGAATAAACATTCAGTACTTC.